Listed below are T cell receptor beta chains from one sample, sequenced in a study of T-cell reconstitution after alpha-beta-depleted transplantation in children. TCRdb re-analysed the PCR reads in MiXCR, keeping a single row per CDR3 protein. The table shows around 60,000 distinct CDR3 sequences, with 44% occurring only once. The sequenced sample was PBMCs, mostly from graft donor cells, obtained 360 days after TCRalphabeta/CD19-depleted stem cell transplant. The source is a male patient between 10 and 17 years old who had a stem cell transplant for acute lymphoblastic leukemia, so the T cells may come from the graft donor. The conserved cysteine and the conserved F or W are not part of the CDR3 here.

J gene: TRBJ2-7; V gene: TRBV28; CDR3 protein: ASSLFWYEQY
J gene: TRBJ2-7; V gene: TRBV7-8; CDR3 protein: ASRRGGSYEQY
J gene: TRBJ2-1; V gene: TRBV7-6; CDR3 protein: ASSLAGSSYNEQF
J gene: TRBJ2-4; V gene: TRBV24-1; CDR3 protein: ATSRGQGRAKNIQY
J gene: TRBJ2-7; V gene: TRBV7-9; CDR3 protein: ASSLSDEQY
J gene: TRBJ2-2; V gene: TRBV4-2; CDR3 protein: ASSQENGAGELF
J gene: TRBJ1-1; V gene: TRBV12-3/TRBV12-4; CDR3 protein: ASSTRVGRGAF
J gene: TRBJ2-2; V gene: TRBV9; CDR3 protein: ASMGGNTGELF
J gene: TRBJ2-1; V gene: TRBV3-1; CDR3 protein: ASSQDSSVVVDEQF
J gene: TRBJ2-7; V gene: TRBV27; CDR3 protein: ASSTNLIRQKQY
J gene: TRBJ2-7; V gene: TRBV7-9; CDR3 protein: ASSPRIPGQGPYEQY
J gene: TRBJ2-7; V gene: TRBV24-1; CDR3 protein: ATSDPGQGDEQY
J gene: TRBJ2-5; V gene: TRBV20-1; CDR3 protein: SARDRGTGKTQY
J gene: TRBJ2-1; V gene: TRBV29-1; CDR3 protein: SVEDWATYNEQF
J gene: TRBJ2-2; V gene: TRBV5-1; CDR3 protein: ASSTGQGTYTGELF
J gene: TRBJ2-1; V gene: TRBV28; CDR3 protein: ATLLAGTYNEQF
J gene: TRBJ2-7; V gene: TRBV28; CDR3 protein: ASSPRSEQY
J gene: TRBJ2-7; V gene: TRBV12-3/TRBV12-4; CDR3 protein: ASSLHSPYEQY
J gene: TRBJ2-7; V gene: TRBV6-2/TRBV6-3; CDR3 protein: ASSTRRLAGDRALAYEQY
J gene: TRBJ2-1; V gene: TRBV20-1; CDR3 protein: SARDYQELNNEQF
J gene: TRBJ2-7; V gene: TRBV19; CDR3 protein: ASSMAAGGFREQY
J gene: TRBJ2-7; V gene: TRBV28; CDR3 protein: ASSPPETHEQY
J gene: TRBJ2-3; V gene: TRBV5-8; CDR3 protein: ASSPAGGSTDTQY
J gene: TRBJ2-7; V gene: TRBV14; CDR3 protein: ASSSEREVSYEQY
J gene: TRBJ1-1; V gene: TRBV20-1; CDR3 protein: SARRGTVRDTEAF
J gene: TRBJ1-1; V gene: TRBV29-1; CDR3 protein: SVRSATAGYTEAF
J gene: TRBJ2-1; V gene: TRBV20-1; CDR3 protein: SARDPGVSYNEQF
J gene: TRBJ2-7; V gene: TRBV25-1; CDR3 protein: ASSESGLAGVFQY
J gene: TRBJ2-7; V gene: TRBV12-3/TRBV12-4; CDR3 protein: ASSILAGAYEQY
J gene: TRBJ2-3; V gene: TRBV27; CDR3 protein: ASSTSRQTDTQY
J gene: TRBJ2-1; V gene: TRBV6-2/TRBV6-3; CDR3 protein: ASSQWKAYNEQF
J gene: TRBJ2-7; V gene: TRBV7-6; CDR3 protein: ASSLNHQLAGDEQY
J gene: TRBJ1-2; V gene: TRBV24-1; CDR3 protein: ATSDLELDRGRGYT
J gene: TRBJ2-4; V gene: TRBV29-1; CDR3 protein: SVAESAPQLAKNIQY
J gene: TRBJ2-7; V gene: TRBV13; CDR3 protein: ASSPPNRGLEQY
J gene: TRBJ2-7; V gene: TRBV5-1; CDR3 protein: ASSVKGTYEQY
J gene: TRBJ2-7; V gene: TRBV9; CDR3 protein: ASSVEGSGTYEQY
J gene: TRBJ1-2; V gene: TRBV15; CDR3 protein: ATSGTGGAYGYT
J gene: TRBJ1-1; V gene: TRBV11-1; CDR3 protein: ASSPSGWGTEAF
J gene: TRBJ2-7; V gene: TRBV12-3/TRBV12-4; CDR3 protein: ASTSNSGGLYEQY